This TCR beta chain emerged from a study of T cells after yellow fever vaccination. General observations from the study: Reappearing after the booster were most of the clones from primary vaccination (roughly 96% CD4, about 88% CD8). FACS-sorted repertoires could contain abundant clonotypes contaminating from the bulk population.

This clonotype was detected many times. Its antigen is not known. Each CDR3 protein gets one entry after TCRdb re-called the 5' RACE reads with MiXCR. Altogether 250,000 or so distinct CDR3 sequences are present, roughly 3.5% being singletons, with the ten largest covering under 20%. Trimming cost V 0 bases and J 4 bases, with 14 bases left between them. CDR3 length equals 16 residues. CDR1 and CDR2 from the germline V gene are MGHRA and YSYEKL. The receptor was derived from a man younger than 35 who received the YFV17D yellow fever vaccine. The rearrangement links TRBV4-1 to TRBJ2-3; D may be TRBD1 or TRBD2 (5 bases each). The input for sequencing was PBMCs, taken 15 days after the yellow fever booster vaccination. CDR3 region: CASSQDGTTTADTQYF. CDR3 nucleotide sequence: TGCGCCAGCAGCCAAGATGGGACCACCACCGCAGATACGCAGTATTTT.